This T cell receptor (beta chain) was documented in a study of T cell responses to AZD1222 COVID-19 vaccine (dated by TCRdb to 2020 to 2023). Describing the broader study: Because spike-specific TCR depth and breadth did not differ between the two schedules, AZD1222 recipients who got a second dose at roughly 4 weeks were pooled with those who got a second dose at roughly 12 weeks. A total of about 250 trial participants underwent TCR sequencing, of whom about 200 had received two doses of AZD1222 and approximately 25 had received two doses of the MenACWY control vaccine. Trial participants were enrolled by age into 18-55, 56-69 and 70-plus year subgroups, with about 150, 28 and 57 TCR-sequenced participants respectively. Paper-wide results and their limitations: The vaccine-associated CD4 TCRs covered the entire spike protein, and the dominant responses fell in regions 160-218 and 743-854. Reportedly, close to half of the unique spike-specific TCRs recognized epitopes lying outside the regions that are mutated in the B.1.351 and B.1.1.7 variants. Participants were mostly white British and included more females than males, and it was suggested by the authors that clonal diversity may have been underestimated. Only six AZD1222 recipients were SARS-CoV-2 seropositive at baseline, limiting conclusions about previously exposed vaccinees. The 56-69-year group was small, and its depth increase did not reach significance, likely because of low power. Because no day 14 peak-response samples were available, the repertoires could be characterized only after the peak T cell response. A significant rise in spike-specific TCR breadth and depth was observed after two AZD1222 doses relative to day 0 and relative to MenACWY recipients.

The CDR3 regions of human TCRbeta chains were analyzed by immunosequencing. As for how the authors treated the data: TCRs in the repertoires were compared against a reference library of SARS-CoV-2-specific TCRs that had been generated with the MIRA antigen-specificity platform. Breadth was defined as the fraction of unique TCRs that were SARS-CoV-2-associated. Depth was defined as the fraction of total T cells that were SARS-CoV-2-associated. Using the MIRA data, every spike-specific TCR was mapped to the spike region that the TCR reacted to and assigned to either a CD4 or a CD8 class. Log10-transformed breadth and depth values were compared by one-way ANOVA with Sidak's multiple comparisons tests. Not all clones reach the TCRdb copy of this immuneACCESS table, which keeps in-frame sequences only. Checked studies attribute under half of the gap to unresolved V genes and leave the rest unexplained. The D gene and trimming were derived from the DNA, and the V and J assignments and clone size from that table. This sample gives about 120,000 clones in total; approximately 93% of them show up just once. The ten largest clones capture 2.9% of the sample.

Reading from cysteine to phenylalanine, the CDR3 counts 16 amino acids. Kept here is only the CDR3 DNA, which spans 48 bases and is read in frame from base 1. In the germline V gene, CDR1 corresponds to KGHSH and CDR2 to LQKENI. The junction carries 12 bases between V and J, which are trimmed by 2 bases and 4 bases respectively. The sample's time point label is to be understood as: baseline before first vaccination. Vaccinee samples were obtained from the UK trials COV001 and COV002, which included a single-blind randomized controlled phase 2/3 trial of AZD1222 (ChAdOx1 nCoV-19) in healthy adults. For TCRbeta chain sequencing, PBMC samples were collected from trial participants at day 0 and at day 28 after the second dose. A remark on this clone: This receptor's antigen is unknown. No much larger clone is present one base from it, and per-base qualities are unavailable.

The source is an adult in good health. Recombination connected TRBV18 to TRBJ2-6; no D gene can be assigned with confidence. Sample: peripheral blood, taken on day 0 of AZD1222 vaccination. This receptor has the CDR3 CASSPTRNSGANVLTF. The DNA sequence is as follows: TGTGCCAGCTCACCAACCCGTAATTCCGGGGCCAACGTCCTGACTTTC.